These 27 T cell receptor beta chains were sequenced from one sample in a study of blood T cell repertoires in COVID-19 (dated by TCRdb to 2018 to 2020). The receptor library was made with the immunoSEQ multiplex PCR assay. The table was pulled from immuneACCESS by TCRdb, which kept in-frame rearrangements only. Such tables lose some clones; where checked, under half of the loss comes from unresolved V genes, and the rest has no known cause. This sample has about 160,000 clones in its table, and 80% to 90% of those were observed once. About 19% of the sample lies in the top ten. The source material was peripheral blood. These receptors were taken from a woman of 80 years or more with acute or convalescent COVID-19.

The chain carries TRBV5-8 and TRBJ2-5; 8 bases align to TRBD2. The germline V gene has CDR1 SGHTS and CDR2 YDEGEE. The length of the CDR3 is 14 residues. V lost 4 bases to trimming and J lost 4 bases; unmatched junction nucleotides: 6. CDR3 bases: TGTGCCAGCAGCGTACTAGCGGACCCAGAGACCCAGTACTTC. This codes for CASSVLADPETQYF.

The J gene is TRBJ1-2, the V gene TRBV28; 8 bases match TRBD1. The CDR3 consists of 16 residues. Germline CDR1 and CDR2: MDHEN and SYDVKM. The trim removed 6 bases at V and 8 bases at J, leaving 17 bases unmatched. The CDR3 nucleotides read TGTGCCAGCAGCGAAATGAACCGGGACAGGCTTCAGGGCTACACCTTC. Its translation is CASSEMNRDRLQGYTF.

V usage is TRBV6-5 and J usage is TRBJ1-1; a possible D gene is TRBD1 (5 bases). The CDR3 is 12 amino acids. The germline V gene has CDR1 MNHEY and CDR2 SVGAGI. V was shortened by 2 bases and J by 11 bases, with 12 bases between the two germline ends. The CDR3 coding sequence is TGTGCCAGCAGTTACGGGGGGAAGAGGGCTTTCTTT. Translation gives CASSYGGKRAFF.

The chain recombines TRBV7-9 with TRBJ2-1; 10 bases align to TRBD1. V trimming: 5 bases; J trimming: 3 bases; junction bases outside the gene matches: 4. This CDR3 has 15 residues. Germline V gene lookup returns CDR1 SEHNR and CDR2 FQNEAQ (reference sequence). As DNA, the CDR3 is TGTGCCAGCAGCGCGGACAGGGGGATCTACAATGAGCAGTTCTTC. This encodes CASSADRGIYNEQFF.

Remarks on this clone: Mismatch with germline at one junction end may stem from a read error. V usage is TRBV6-5 and J usage is TRBJ1-6, with 12 nucleotides matching TRBD1. In germline, CDR1 is MNHEY, CDR2 SVGAGI. The CDR3 length is 13 residues. CDR3 sequence: CGTGGGGIWPLHF. DNA for the CDR3: TGCGGGACAGGGGGCGGAGGAATTTGGCCCCTCCACTTT.

The chain carries TRBV12-5 and TRBJ2-1; D might be TRBD1 (6 bases). The CDR3 has 14 amino acids. V was clipped by 5 bases and J by 5 bases, with 13 bases between them. Per the germline V gene, CDR1 is LGHNT and CDR2 is FRNRAP. CDR3 coding DNA: TGTGCTAGTGGTGGGCCGGACAGTAACAATGAGCAGTTCTTC. It encodes CASGGPDSNNEQFF.

The chain uses TRBV6-5 and TRBJ2-4; 9 positions match TRBD1. V lost 6 bases and J lost 3; bases outside the gene matches: 6. This CDR3 is built from 15 residues. Germline CDR1 MNHEY, CDR2 SVGAGI. The CDR3 reads CASRRRDRDKNIQYF. Written as DNA, the CDR3 is TGTGCCAGCAGGCGACGGGACAGGGACAAAAACATTCAGTACTTC.

The V and J genes are TRBV4-2 and TRBJ2-1; 9 nucleotides agree with TRBD2. V dropped 4 bases and J dropped 7; count of bases not matched to a gene: 8. This CDR3 region has 15 residues. CDR1 and CDR2 from the germline V gene are LGHNA and YNFKEQ. CDR3 DNA: TGTGCCAGCAGCCGAGCGGGAGGATTCAAGAATGAGCAGTTCTTC. Translation: CASSRAGGFKNEQFF.

The V and J genes are TRBV14 and TRBJ1-1; the match to TRBD1 covers 8 bases. Germline CDR1 reads SGHDN; CDR2 reads FVKESK. V dropped 4 bases and J dropped 1; count of bases not matched to a gene: 5. The CDR3 covers 15 residues. CDR3 nucleotide sequence: TGTGCCAGCAGCCGTCGGACAGGGCGGAACACTGAAGCTTTCTTT. This sequence encodes CASSRRTGRNTEAFF.

The chain combines TRBV7-2 with TRBJ2-1, with D possibly TRBD2 on 6 matching bases. The CDR3 loop spans 16 amino acids. Trimming pared 1 base from V and 0 bases from J, leaving 10 bases between. Germline V gene sequence: CDR1 SGHTA, CDR2 FQGNSA. CDR3 amino acids: CASSLEGTLSYNEQFF. CDR3 nucleotides: TGTGCCAGCAGCTTAGAAGGGACTCTCTCCTACAATGAGCAGTTCTTC. The variable domain in full, with the rest retrieved from reference TRBV7-2 and TRBJ2-1, is GAGVSQSPSNKVTEKGKDVELRCDPISGHTALYWYRQSLGQGLEFLIYFQGNSAPDKSGLPSDRFSAERTGGSVSTLTIQRTQQEDSAVYLCASSLEGTLSYNEQFFGPGTRLTVL.

DNA of the CDR3: TGCAGCGTTAGGGAGCCTGAAGCTTTCTTT. It specifies CSVREPEAFF. The chain is built from TRBV29-1 and TRBJ1-1; D unresolved. Germline values: CDR1 SQVTM, CDR2 ANQGSEA. Trimming pared 5 bases from V and 6 bases from J, leaving 7 bases between. The CDR3 contains 10 residues.

This chain connects TRBV19 to TRBJ1-2; TRBD1 aligns across 10 bases. CDR1 LNHDA and CDR2 SQIVND come from the germline V gene (reference sequence). V shed 10 bases, J shed 6 bases, and the junction held 2 bases outside the gene matches. The CDR3 consists of 11 residues. DNA for the CDR3: TGTGCCACGACAGGGGGCCATGGCTACACCTTC. Protein sequence: CATTGGHGYTF. The full variable domain, rest sourced from reference TRBV19 and TRBJ1-2, is DGGITQSPKYLFRKEGQNVTLSCEQNLNHDAMYWYRQDPGQGLRLIYYSQIVNDFQKGDIAEGYSVSREKKESFPLTVTSAQKNPTAFYLCATTGGHGYTFGSGTRLTVV.

This clone has only one observation. The chain is built from TRBV28 and TRBJ2-4; 7 bases align to TRBD1. CDR3 length equals 15 residues. CDR1 and CDR2 (germline): MDHEN, SYDVKM. The J segment lost 0 bases and the V segment lost 4 bases, leaving 3 bases of the junction unmatched. The CDR3 region has the DNA TGTGCCAGCAGTTCAGGGGGAGTAGCCAAAAACATTCAGTACTTC. Translation gives CASSSGGVAKNIQYF.

This clone was observed a few times. The chain links TRBV5-1 to TRBJ1-1; TRBD1 aligns across 7 bases. Unmatched junction bases numbered 1, after V lost 2 bases and J lost 6 bases. Germline CDR1 reads SGHRS; CDR2 reads YFSETQ. The CDR3 consists of 12 residues. CDR3 bases: TGCGCCAGCAGCTTAACAGGGGCTGAAGCTTTCTTT. Amino acids: CASSLTGAEAFF.

The rearrangement joins TRBV7-6 to TRBJ2-1; TRBD2 matches 11 bases. CDR1 is SGHVS and CDR2 is FNYEAQ in the germline V gene. V was pared by 4 bases and J by 1 base, with 9 bases of the junction left unmatched. This CDR3 is built from 18 residues. The CDR3 region has the DNA TGTGCCAGCAGCTCCGAACAAACTAGCGGGGGTTCCTACAATGAGCAGTTCTTC. It yields the protein CASSSEQTSGGSYNEQFF.

This chain connects TRBV25-1 to TRBJ1-1; 9 bases line up with TRBD1. The CDR3 is 14 amino acids. Germline V gene lookup returns CDR1 MGHDK and CDR2 SYGVNS. The V and J ends lost 6 bases and 6 bases, in that order; junction bases with no gene match: 8. CDR3 sequence (DNA): TGTGCCAGCAGAATTGGGGACAGGGCTTCTGAAGCTTTCTTT. Its translation is CASRIGDRASEAFF.

The chain recombines TRBV4-1 with TRBJ2-5; D perhaps matches TRBD1 (6 bases). This CDR3 comprises 16 residues. Trimming removed 1 base at V and 6 bases at J, with 18 bases between. From germline, CDR1 is MGHRA and CDR2 YSYEKL. The CDR3 nucleotides read TGCGCCAGCAGCCAAGGTATCCAGGGGTTCGCAAAGACCCAGTACTTC. Encoded protein: CASSQGIQGFAKTQYF.

The chain links TRBV3-1 (or the pseudogene TRBV3-2) to TRBJ1-4; D unresolved. The CDR3 has 15 amino acids. Germline loops: CDR1 LGHDT, CDR2 YNNKEL (reference sequence). The V end was cut by 4 bases, the J end by 8 bases, with 17 bases between. CDR3 residues: CASSPQTAGREKLFF. The CDR3 region has the DNA TGTGCCAGCAGCCCTCAGACGGCCGGCAGGGAAAAACTGTTTTTT.

The chain employs TRBV5-1 and TRBJ2-7; no definite D call. CDR1 and CDR2 from the germline V gene are SGHRS and YFSETQ. This CDR3 contains 16 residues. The ends were cut back, 3 bases at V and 0 bases at J, with 16 bases in the middle. The CDR3 protein is CASSYTIGPSSYEQYF. DNA for the CDR3: TGCGCCAGCAGCTATACCATCGGTCCTAGCTCCTACGAGCAGTACTTC.

This chain connects TRBV9 to TRBJ1-2; weak D call: TRBD1 (5 bases). The CDR3 covers 13 residues. Looked up from germline, CDR1 is SGDLS and CDR2 is YYNGEE. The V end lost 2 bases, the J end lost 7 bases, and 12 bases lay between the germline ends. In nucleotides, the CDR3 is TGTGCCAGCAGCGTCCAGGGCGCTACTGGCTACACCTTC. Amino acid sequence: CASSVQGATGYTF.

This clone turned up a few times. The genes are TRBV7-6 and TRBJ2-5; 8 bases fit TRBD1. CDR1 is SGHVS and CDR2 is FNYEAQ in the germline V gene. This CDR3 spans 17 amino acids. V dropped 4 bases and J dropped 5; count of bases not matched to a gene: 15. Written as DNA, the CDR3 is TGTGCCAGCAGCTCCGACAGGGGCCTAGGGGGTTGGGAGACCCAGTACTTC. It specifies CASSSDRGLGGWETQYF.

This clone was recorded a few times. The CDR3 loop reads CASSLAPAGGGEQYF. The CDR3 region has the DNA TGTGCCAGCAGCTTGGCCCCAGCGGGAGGGGGGGAGCAGTACTTC. V is TRBV5-4 and J is TRBJ2-7; 10 bases align to TRBD2. The length of the CDR3 is 15 residues. In germline, CDR1 is SGHNT, CDR2 YYREEE (reference sequence). With V trimmed by 0 bases and J by 7 bases, 7 bases remained unmatched.

This rearrangement joins TRBV18 to TRBJ2-1; D call uncertain. The length of the CDR3 is 14 residues. Trimming took 4 bases from V and 1 from J, leaving 8 bases between them. Per the germline V gene, CDR1 is KGHSH and CDR2 is LQKENI. The CDR3 coding sequence is TGTGCCAGCTCACTCTCTAATTCCTACAATGAGCAGTTCTTC. This sequence encodes CASSLSNSYNEQFF.

The chain recombines TRBV6-1 with TRBJ1-4, with a tentative D call TRBD1 (5 bases). The germline V gene has CDR1 MNHNS and CDR2 SASEGT. CDR3 length equals 15 residues. Trimming took 1 base from V and 8 from J, leaving 14 bases between them. The CDR3 DNA follows: TGTGCCAGCAGTGAAGGGGGTTGGAGGGGCGAAAAACTGTTTTTT. This codes for CASSEGGWRGEKLFF.

The chain carries TRBV9 and TRBJ2-5; 11 nucleotides align to TRBD2. Trimming removed 3 bases from V and 1 base from J; junction bases left unmatched: 8. CDR1 SGDLS and CDR2 YYNGEE come from the germline V gene. The length of the CDR3 is 17 residues. The DNA of the CDR3 is TGTGCCAGCAGCGCCGACCCTAGCGGGGGGCTCCAAGAGACCCAGTACTTC. Translating gives CASSADPSGGLQETQYF.

The chain recombines TRBV7-6 with TRBJ2-7, with TRBD1 matching over 8 bases. CDR1 and CDR2 (germline): SGHVS, FNYEAQ. The junction had 10 bases not matched to a gene; V was cut back by 5 bases and J by 4 bases. The CDR3 spans 15 residues. Written as DNA, the CDR3 is TGTGCCAGCAGCCTTATAAGACAGGGGAGGTACGAGCAGTACTTC. Translated: CASSLIRQGRYEQYF.

The V call is TRBV28, the J call TRBJ2-7, with TRBD2 matching 13 bases. The CDR3 runs 17 residues. V lost 1 base and J lost 4; bases outside the gene matches: 7. Per germline, CDR1 MDHEN and CDR2 SYDVKM. CDR3 nucleotides: TGTGCCAGCAGTTTATCACTGGGGACTAGCGGGAATTACGAGCAGTACTTC. This gives the protein CASSLSLGTSGNYEQYF.